These 31 T cell receptor beta chains share one sample of origin, sequenced in a study of blood T cells in healthy people across ages. Primers used in a second PCR of about 6 to 12 cycles were a sample-barcoded 5' primer and a J-beta primer mix. One entry per CDR3 protein results from TCRdb running MiXCR on the 5' RACE reads. This sample has 1.5 million to 2 million distinct CDR3 sequences; just under 50% occur once, and the top ten carry over 2%. Specimen: blood. These TCRs come from a woman aged 40 to 50 in good health.

The chain recombines TRBV6-6 with TRBJ1-5; D is unresolved. The V end was cut by 0 bases, the J end by 7 bases, with 7 bases between. In germline, CDR1 is MNHNY, CDR2 SVGAGI (reference sequence). The CDR3 covers 13 residues. The CDR3 loop reads CASSYSQSQPQHF. The DNA for the CDR3 is TGTGCCAGCAGTTACTCCCAGAGCCAGCCCCAGCATTTT.

This clonotype was counted only a few times. The chain employs TRBV20-1 and TRBJ2-5, with D uncertain. V lost 5 bases and J lost 7, with 14 bases in between. The CDR3 consists of 12 residues. CDR1 is DFQATT and CDR2 is SNEGSKA in the germline V gene (reference sequence). The CDR3 loop is CSASYPLGTQYF. Written as DNA, the CDR3 is TGCAGTGCTTCCTACCCTCTTGGGACCCAGTACTTC.

In the case of this clonotype: At one end, the junction sequence differs from germline, possibly due to a read error. This chain joins TRBV12-3 or TRBV12-4 and TRBJ2-7; no definite D call. This CDR3 region has 13 residues. The CDR3 protein is CVSSLGPQPEQYF. CDR3 sequence (DNA): TGTGTCAGCAGTTTAGGACCTCAACCCGAGCAGTACTTC.

Only a few counts were recorded for this clonotype. One end of the junction is discordant with germline, which a read error may explain. The gene calls are TRBV13 and TRBJ2-3; D perhaps matches TRBD1 (5 bases). Per the germline V gene, CDR1 is PRHDT and CDR2 is FYEKMQ (reference sequence). The CDR3 runs to 13 residues. CDR3 sequence reads: CASSVGVKDTQYF. The CDR3 DNA is TGTGCCAGCAGCGTAGGGGTCAAAGATACGCAGTATTTT.

The chain uses TRBV6-2 or TRBV6-3 and TRBJ1-2; D ambiguous. Trimming cost V 0 bases and J 4 bases, with 15 bases left between them. CDR3 length equals 16 residues. Germline values: CDR1 MNHEY, CDR2 SVGEGT. CDR3 nucleotide sequence: TGTGCCAGCAGTTACTCGGGAGGGTACTTGAGCTATGGCTACACCTTC. Its translation: CASSYSGGYLSYGYTF.

The V and J genes are TRBV29-1 and TRBJ2-7, with 12 bases identical to TRBD1. Germline V gene data show CDR1 as SQVTM and CDR2 as ANQGSEA. The CDR3 contains 14 residues. Trimming cost V 7 bases and J 4 bases; bases outside gene matches: 8. Here the CDR3 reads CSATRDRGRYEQYF. DNA of the CDR3: TGCAGCGCTACCCGGGACAGGGGGCGGTACGAGCAGTACTTC.

The table lists this clonotype with a count of one. The chain is built from TRBV29-1 and TRBJ1-2; D is uncertain. From germline, CDR1 is SQVTM and CDR2 ANQGSEA. V gave up 3 bases and J gave up 0 bases, with 17 bases separating them. CDR3 size: 16 residues. CDR3 protein: CSVDRLDEIANYGYTF. In DNA, the CDR3 is TGCAGCGTTGACCGGCTGGACGAGATAGCTAACTATGGCTACACCTTC.

The sample holds a few counts of this clonotype. The junction differs from germline at one of its ends, possibly a read error. The V call is TRBV4-2, the J call TRBJ2-3; D is possibly TRBD1 (6 bases). CDR3 size: 17 residues. Germline CDR1 reads LGHNA; CDR2 reads YNFKEQ. For the CDR3, the DNA is TGCGCCAGCAGCCAAGATCAGGGGCTAGCCGGCACAGATACGCAGTATTTT. This gives the protein CASSQDQGLAGTDTQYF.

Only a few counts were recorded for this clonotype. The V and J genes are TRBV29-1 and TRBJ2-3, with 9 bases aligning to TRBD1. CDR1 and CDR2 (germline): SQVTM, ANQGSEA. CDR3 length: 14 residues. V dropped 3 bases and J dropped 4; count of bases not matched to a gene: 5. CDR3 nucleotides: TGCAGCGTTGATGTGGGACAGGGCCCAGATACGCAGTATTTT. Its protein is CSVDVGQGPDTQYF.

The gene calls are TRBV6-1 and TRBJ2-3; 11 nucleotides line up with TRBD1. Germline V gene data show CDR1 as MNHNS and CDR2 as SASEGT. CDR3 length equals 17 residues. The J segment lost 6 bases and the V segment lost 6 bases, leaving 14 bases of the junction unmatched. The CDR3 protein is CASRTPLGQGDSDTQYF. The CDR3 DNA reads as TGTGCCAGCAGGACACCCTTGGGACAGGGGGACTCCGATACGCAGTATTTT.

CDR3 nucleotides: TGCAGTGCTAGTTTTGACGGGGGGGCGGGGCATGAGCAGTTCTTC. It encodes CSASFDGGAGHEQFF. V usage is TRBV20-1 and J usage is TRBJ2-1; 8 bases fit TRBD2. V lost 3 bases, J lost 8 bases, and 12 bases stayed unmatched. The CDR3 spans 15 residues. Germline V lookup: CDR1 DFQATT, CDR2 SNEGSKA (reference sequence).

The chain carries TRBV7-8 and TRBJ2-5; TRBD1 agrees at 8 bases. CDR3 size: 15 residues. V was clipped by 5 bases and J by 1 base; unmatched bases: 6. Germline V gene lookup returns CDR1 SGHVS and CDR2 FQNEAQ. The CDR3 DNA reads as TGTGCCAGCAGCGCGGACAGGGTTGCCCAAGAGACCCAGTACTTC. Protein product: CASSADRVAQETQYF.

V is TRBV20-1 and J is TRBJ2-7, with 7 bases that match TRBD1. The last part of the DNA fits TRBJ2-5 better; the J call may be wrong. CDR3 length: 13 residues. The V gene's germline CDR1 is DFQATT and CDR2 SNEGSKA (reference sequence). CDR3 DNA: TGCAGTGCTAGCCGAGGGGGCGTGGAGACCCAGTACTTC. It is translated as CSASRGGVETQYF.

There are many counts of this clonotype. The J gene is TRBJ2-5, the V gene TRBV7-2; unclear D gene. The V gene's germline CDR1 is SGHTA and CDR2 FQGNSA. V shed 1 base and J shed 7 bases, with 7 bases lying between them. CDR3 length: 12 amino acids. The CDR3 DNA reads as TGTGCCAGCAGCTTAGATTATGGGACCCAGTACTTC. Protein product: CASSLDYGTQYF.

The chain recombines TRBV6-5 with TRBJ2-7; weak D call: TRBD1 (5 bases). The CDR3 loop spans 15 amino acids. V gave up 5 bases and J gave up 4 bases, with 18 bases separating them. Per germline, CDR1 MNHEY and CDR2 SVGAGI. This chain's CDR3 is CASSPTAPGPYEQYF. The CDR3 nucleotides read TGTGCCAGCAGTCCGACAGCCCCCGGCCCTTACGAGCAGTACTTC.

The rearrangement links TRBV11-2 to TRBJ2-3, with D perhaps TRBD1 or TRBD2 (5 bases each). The CDR3 totals 16 residues. CDR1 is SGHAT, CDR2 FQNNGV, per germline. With 5 bases removed from V and 4 bases from J, the gap between germline ends came to 19 bases. Written as DNA, the CDR3 is TGTGCCAGCAGCCAAGGACACGGGGTGTTTTCAGATACGCAGTATTTT. This encodes CASSQGHGVFSDTQYF. Full variable domain (missing parts from reference TRBV11-2 and TRBJ2-3): EAGVAQSPRYKIIEKRQSVAFWCNPISGHATLYWYQQILGQGPKLLIQFQNNGVVDDSQLPKDRFSAERLKGVDSTLKIQPAKLEDSAVYLCASSQGHGVFSDTQYFGPGTRLTVL.

The V and J genes are TRBV20-1 and TRBJ2-5; tentative D call: TRBD1 (6 bases). CDR1 is DFQATT and CDR2 is SNEGSKA in the germline V gene (reference sequence). The CDR3 consists of 15 residues. With 0 bases removed from V and 4 bases from J, the gap between germline ends came to 15 bases. CDR3 DNA: TGCAGTGCTAGAGATGGCAGGGGCCTAGGAGAGACCCAGTACTTC. Translating it yields CSARDGRGLGETQYF.

The chain employs TRBV2 and TRBJ2-5; perhaps TRBD1 as D (6 bases). The V end was cut by 5 bases, the J end by 1 base, with 14 bases between. Germline CDR1 SNHLY, CDR2 FYNNEI. The CDR3 runs 15 residues. CDR3 in DNA: TGTGCCAGCAGTCGAGACAGGAGCTTCCAAGAGACCCAGTACTTC. Amino acid sequence: CASSRDRSFQETQYF.

This clonotype was detected only a few times. The V gene is TRBV5-6, the J gene TRBJ2-5; no firm D call. Trimming took off 2 bases at V and 5 bases at J, with 10 bases between the two ends. Per germline, CDR1 SGHDT and CDR2 YYEEEE. The CDR3 runs 13 residues. Here the CDR3 reads CASSFRLSETQYF. The CDR3 bases are TGTGCCAGCAGCTTTCGATTATCGGAGACCCAGTACTTC.

This clonotype was seen more than once but under ten times. The V call is TRBV4-1, the J call TRBJ2-3; a possible D gene is TRBD2 (5 bases). Germline V lookup: CDR1 MGHRA, CDR2 YSYEKL. Trimming shortened V by 1 base and J by 2 bases, and 10 bases separated the two germline ends. CDR3 length: 15 amino acids. This chain's CDR3 is CASSQGLTNTDTQYF. CDR3 nucleotide sequence: TGCGCCAGCAGCCAAGGACTAACTAACACAGATACGCAGTATTTT.

V and J are TRBV7-2 and TRBJ1-6, with 9 nucleotides matching TRBD1. Per the germline V gene, CDR1 is SGHTA and CDR2 is FQGNSA. The CDR3 length is 17 residues. V shed 5 bases, J shed 7 bases, and the junction held 12 bases outside the gene matches. CDR3 residues: CASSPRGDRVWNSPLHF. Here the CDR3 DNA reads TGTGCCAGCAGCCCGAGGGGGGACAGGGTCTGGAATTCACCCCTCCACTTT.

The chain combines TRBV20-1 with TRBJ2-4; 8 positions agree with TRBD2. CDR1 DFQATT and CDR2 SNEGSKA come from the germline V gene (reference sequence). The V segment lost 4 bases and the J segment 2 bases; nucleotides outside the gene matches: 7. CDR3 size: 15 residues. For the CDR3, the DNA is TGCAGTGCTATTAATGCGGGGGGTTCCAAAAACATTCAGTACTTC. It yields the protein CSAINAGGSKNIQYF.

The V and J genes are TRBV6-5 and TRBJ2-1; 11 bases are shared with TRBD2. The CDR3 spans 16 residues. V lost 4 bases and J lost 7; bases outside the gene matches: 9. CDR1 and CDR2 (germline): MNHEY, SVGAGI. Here the CDR3 reads CASSFPLAGGQNEQFF. CDR3 coding DNA: TGTGCCAGCAGTTTTCCCCTAGCGGGGGGCCAAAATGAGCAGTTCTTC.

This chain uses TRBV4-2 with TRBJ1-1, with D perhaps matching TRBD1 (6 bases). Germline CDR1 is LGHNA and CDR2 is YNFKEQ. V was clipped by 4 bases and J by 3 bases, with 12 bases between them. The CDR3 contains 14 residues. CDR3 protein: CASSRAGTYTEAFF. The CDR3 coding sequence is TGTGCCAGCAGCCGCGCCGGGACATACACTGAAGCTTTCTTT.

V usage is TRBV5-5 and J usage is TRBJ1-1; TRBD1 matches 9 bases. Germline V lookup: CDR1 SGHKS, CDR2 YYEKEE (reference sequence). This CDR3 spans 20 amino acids. The V gene end was trimmed by 0 bases and the J gene end by 10 bases; junction bases not matched to a gene: 25. DNA for the CDR3: TGTGCCAGCAGCTTGGCCAAAGTAACAGGGGGCTTTTGGGTCCCCGGCGGAGCTTTCTTT. Protein: CASSLAKVTGGFWVPGGAFF.

This clonotype was recorded a few times. The gene calls are TRBV7-8 and TRBJ2-1; no clear D. Trimming pared 1 base from V and 8 bases from J, leaving 6 bases between. There are 12 residues in the CDR3. Germline V gene data show CDR1 as SGHVS and CDR2 as FQNEAQ. The CDR3 nucleotides read TGTGCCAGCAGCTTAGTTCGGGATGAGCAGTTCTTC. As protein: CASSLVRDEQFF.

The rearrangement links TRBV7-2 to TRBJ2-7, with 7 positions matching TRBD1. V lost 7 bases to trimming and J lost 0 bases; unmatched junction nucleotides: 9. Germline CDR1 reads SGHTA; CDR2 reads FQGNSA. This CDR3 is 15 amino acids long. For the CDR3, the DNA is TGTGCCAGCACAACCCCCGGGACAGACTCCTACGAGCAGTACTTC. As protein: CASTTPGTDSYEQYF. Variable domain in full (rest from reference TRBV7-2 and TRBJ2-7): GAGVSQSPSNKVTEKGKDVELRCDPISGHTALYWYRQSLGQGLEFLIYFQGNSAPDKSGLPSDRFSAERTGGSVSTLTIQRTQQEDSAVYLCASTTPGTDSYEQYFGPGTRLTVT.

This clonotype was recorded a few times. This chain uses TRBV7-2 with TRBJ2-5; 9 positions agree with TRBD2. Germline CDR1 is SGHTA and CDR2 is FQGNSA. CDR3 length: 17 amino acids. Trimming at V came to 1 base and at J to 6 bases, leaving 12 bases not matched to a gene. The CDR3, as DNA: TGTGCCAGCAGCTTAGGAGTAGCGGGGGCTATATCGAAGACCCAGTACTTC. Translation: CASSLGVAGAISKTQYF.

The chain joins TRBV5-1 to TRBJ1-2; D is uncertain. With 3 bases removed from V and 3 bases from J, the gap between germline ends came to 12 bases. The CDR3 is 14 residues long. Per germline, CDR1 SGHRS and CDR2 YFSETQ. The CDR3 DNA reads as TGCGCCAGCAGCTGGACGACACCCGACTATGGCTACACCTTC. It yields the protein CASSWTTPDYGYTF.

As to this clonotype: The germline gene is not matched at one end of the junction; a read error may be the cause. This chain links TRBV13 with TRBJ2-7; D unclear. Looked up from germline, CDR1 is PRHDT and CDR2 is FYEKMQ (reference sequence). The CDR3 is 15 residues long. This CDR3 reads CANSSQTLITYEQYF. CDR3 DNA sequence: TGTGCCAACAGCTCACAGACACTAATTACCTACGAGCAGTACTTC.

The gene calls are TRBV7-9 and TRBJ2-7; D perhaps matches TRBD2 (6 bases). Looked up from germline, CDR1 is SEHNR and CDR2 is FQNEAQ (reference sequence). V was pared by 0 bases and J by 6 bases, with 12 bases between. The CDR3 has 14 residues. The DNA for the CDR3 is TGTGCCAGCAGCTTAGCGGGGGGAAACTGCGAGCAGTACTTC. Protein product: CASSLAGGNCEQYF.